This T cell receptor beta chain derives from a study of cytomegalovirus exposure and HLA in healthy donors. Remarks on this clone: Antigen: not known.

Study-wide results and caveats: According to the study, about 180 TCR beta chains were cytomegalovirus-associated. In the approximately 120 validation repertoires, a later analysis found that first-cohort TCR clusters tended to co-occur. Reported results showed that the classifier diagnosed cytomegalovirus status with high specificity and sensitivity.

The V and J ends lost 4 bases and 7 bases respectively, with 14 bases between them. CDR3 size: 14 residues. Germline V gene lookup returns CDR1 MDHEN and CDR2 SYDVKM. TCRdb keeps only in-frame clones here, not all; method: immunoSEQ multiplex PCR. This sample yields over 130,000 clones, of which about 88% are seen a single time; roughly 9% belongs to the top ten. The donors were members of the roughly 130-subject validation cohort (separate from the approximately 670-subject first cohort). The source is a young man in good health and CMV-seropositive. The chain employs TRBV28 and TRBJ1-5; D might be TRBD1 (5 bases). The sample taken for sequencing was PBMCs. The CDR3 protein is CASSSTGFRQPQHF. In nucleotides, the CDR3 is TGTGCCAGCAGTTCCACAGGATTTAGGCAGCCCCAGCATTTT.